The clone carrying this T cell receptor (beta chain) was observed a few times. This sample stems from a study of shared clonotypes between healthy human individuals. Per the germline V gene, CDR1 is MNHEY and CDR2 is SVGAGI. CDR3 size: 12 residues. With 2 bases removed from V and 6 bases from J, the gap between germline ends came to 7 bases. Repertoires were generated with immunoSEQ multiplex PCR, while TCRdb's copy carries only in-frame clones and drops some. The table includes over a million clones, around 78% detected once. This receptor was identified in a man younger than 35 in good health. Some clones in this sample may be carry-over from other donors' samples. This chain connects TRBV6-5 to TRBJ1-1; D is unresolved. The sequenced sample consisted of memory CD4+ T cells from PBMCs. Subset here: CD45RA-negative fraction. CDR3 sequence reads: CASSYGGSEAFF. The CDR3 region has the DNA TGTGCCAGCAGTTACGGAGGGTCTGAAGCTTTCTTT.